Shown below are 22 T cell receptor beta chains from a single sample sequenced in a study of blood T cell repertoires in COVID-19. Method: immunoSEQ multiplex PCR; TCRdb's copy keeps in-frame clones and lacks some. The data show about 37,000 clones, with 80% to 95% seen just once and 5.5% held by the top ten. What was sequenced was peripheral blood. All receptors derive from a woman of 80 years or more with acute or convalescent COVID-19.

The table lists this clone with a count of one. The chain combines TRBV30 with TRBJ2-2, with D unresolved. Trimming removed 4 bases from V and 8 bases from J, with 20 bases in between. The CDR3 loop spans 15 amino acids. CDR1 GTSNPN and CDR2 SVGIG come from the germline V gene (reference sequence). The CDR3 bases are TGTGCCTGGAAAGAGGTCCAACCTACGAAAGGGGAGCTGTTTTTT. Translating gives CAWKEVQPTKGELFF. Supplemented by reference TRBV30 and TRBJ2-2, the full variable domain reads SQTIHQWPATLVQPVGSPLSLECTVEGTSNPNLYWYRQAAGRGLQLLFYSVGIGQISSEVPQNLSASRPQDRQFILSSKKLLLSDSGFYLCAWKEVQPTKGELFFGEGSRLTVL.

The CDR3 DNA is TGCGCCAGCAGCCCGAAGGGGGCGGACTATGGCTACACCTTC. It encodes CASSPKGADYGYTF. This chain joins TRBV5-1 and TRBJ1-2, with TRBD1 matching 7 bases. The CDR3 extends over 14 amino acids. V was pared by 4 bases and J by 3 bases, with 6 bases of the junction left unmatched. Looked up from germline, CDR1 is SGHRS and CDR2 is YFSETQ.

V and J are TRBV30 and TRBJ1-1, with D perhaps matching TRBD1 (6 bases). Germline V CDR1 and CDR2: GTSNPN, SVGIG (reference sequence). The V end lost 8 bases, the J end lost 3 bases, and 10 bases lay between the germline ends. This CDR3 spans 11 amino acids. For the CDR3, the DNA is TGTGCCGGGGGCGTTTACACTGAAGCTTTCTTT. This encodes CAGGVYTEAFF.

The V gene is TRBV7-2, the J gene TRBJ2-2; no clear D gene. Germline CDR1 SGHTA, CDR2 FQGNSA. This CDR3 is 12 amino acids long. The V end was cut by 1 base, the J end by 9 bases, with 6 bases between. The CDR3 bases are TGTGCCAGCAGCTTAGTTGGGCGGGAGCTGTTTTTT. Protein: CASSLVGRELFF. Variable domain in full (rest from reference TRBV7-2 and TRBJ2-2): GAGVSQSPSNKVTEKGKDVELRCDPISGHTALYWYRQSLGQGLEFLIYFQGNSAPDKSGLPSDRFSAERTGGSVSTLTIQRTQQEDSAVYLCASSLVGRELFFGEGSRLTVL.

This rearrangement joins TRBV5-6 to TRBJ1-1; possibly TRBD1 for D (6 bases). The ends were cut back, 6 bases at V and 3 bases at J, with 18 bases in the middle. The CDR3 has 15 amino acids. Germline V lookup: CDR1 SGHDT, CDR2 YYEEEE. The CDR3 sequence: CASTSIQGPHTEAFF. Written as DNA, the CDR3 is TGTGCCAGCACCTCTATACAGGGCCCGCACACTGAAGCTTTCTTT.

Notes on this clone: The junction shows a germline mismatch at one end, possibly a read error. The V and J genes are TRBV7-3 and TRBJ2-6, with D possibly TRBD1 on 6 matching bases. The germline V gene has CDR1 SGHTA and CDR2 FQGTGA. This CDR3 is 16 amino acids long. The CDR3 reads CASRLDEGAGANVLTF. The CDR3 region has the DNA TGTGCCAGCCGCTTAGATGAGGGGGCTGGGGCCAACGTCCTGACTTTC.

V usage is TRBV9 and J usage is TRBJ1-3; 10 positions agree with TRBD1. The trim removed 0 bases at V and 4 bases at J, leaving 10 bases unmatched. Per germline, CDR1 SGDLS and CDR2 YYNGEE. The CDR3 loop spans 18 amino acids. CDR3 in DNA: TGTGCCAGCAGCGTAGTCTTGGACAGGGGGGAAGCGGGAAACACCATATATTTT. Encoded protein: CASSVVLDRGEAGNTIYF.

The chain couples TRBV7-2 to TRBJ1-1, with D perhaps TRBD1 (5 bases). The germline V gene encodes CDR1 SGHTA and CDR2 FQGNSA. The V gene lost 5 bases and the J gene lost 0 bases, with 19 bases spanning the gap. The CDR3 has 17 amino acids. The CDR3 loop is CASSLHPTATMNTEAFF. In DNA form, the CDR3 reads TGTGCCAGCAGCCTTCATCCGACAGCGACGATGAACACTGAAGCTTTCTTT.

This rearrangement joins TRBV3-1 (or the pseudogene TRBV3-2) to TRBJ1-2; D is unclear. The germline gives CDR1 LGHDT, CDR2 YNNKEL (reference sequence). With 0 bases removed from V and 5 bases from J, the gap between germline ends came to 10 bases. The CDR3 covers 14 residues. This CDR3 reads CASSQDFGGYGYTF. The CDR3 DNA sequence: TGTGCCAGCAGCCAAGATTTTGGCGGGTATGGCTACACCTTC.

The rearrangement uses TRBV11-2 and TRBJ1-5, with TRBD1 matching 8 bases. CDR3 length: 13 amino acids. Germline V CDR1 and CDR2: SGHAT, FQNNGV. The trim removed 3 bases at V and 6 bases at J, leaving 1 base unmatched. CDR3 nucleotides: TGTGCCAGCAGCTTTGACAGGGGTCAGCCCCAGCATTTT. This translates into CASSFDRGQPQHF.

This chain connects TRBV6-1 to TRBJ1-2; D is unresolved. The V and J ends lost 3 bases and 2 bases respectively, with 13 bases between them. Per germline, CDR1 MNHNS and CDR2 SASEGT. The CDR3 is 15 residues long. DNA of the CDR3: TGTGCCAGCAGTGAGGGTCTAGGCTCGAACTATGGCTACACCTTC. It yields the protein CASSEGLGSNYGYTF.

The rearrangement uses TRBV4-3 and TRBJ1-6; D is undetermined. The V and J ends lost 0 bases and 8 bases respectively, with 14 bases between them. Germline values: CDR1 LGHNA, CDR2 YSLEER. This CDR3 region has 16 residues. The CDR3 sequence: CASSQDWEGTDSPLHF. For the CDR3, the DNA is TGCGCCAGCAGCCAAGATTGGGAGGGAACGGATTCACCCCTCCACTTT.

The chain has TRBV3-1 (or the pseudogene TRBV3-2) and TRBJ1-1; D may be TRBD1 (5 bases). Germline V gene sequence: CDR1 LGHDT, CDR2 YNNKEL (reference sequence). Trimming pared 3 bases from V and 6 bases from J, leaving 14 bases between. This CDR3 region has 14 residues. The CDR3 spells CASSQPGLNSEAFF. In DNA form, the CDR3 reads TGTGCCAGCAGCCAGCCAGGGCTTAACTCTGAAGCTTTCTTT.

The rearrangement links TRBV5-5 to TRBJ2-7; TRBD2 agrees at 8 bases. Losses at the gene ends were 4 bases for V and 0 bases for J; bases not matched to a gene: 3. The CDR3 loop spans 14 amino acids. CDR1 is SGHKS, CDR2 YYEKEE, per germline (reference sequence). The CDR3 reads CASSVAGSSYEQYF. The DNA for the CDR3 is TGTGCCAGCAGCGTAGCGGGAAGCTCCTACGAGCAGTACTTC.

The V call is TRBV15, the J call TRBJ2-7; no definite D call. Germline V gives CDR1 LNHNV, CDR2 YYDKDF (reference sequence). V shed 3 bases and J shed 0 bases, with 12 bases lying between them. The CDR3 is 15 residues long. Here the CDR3 DNA reads TGTGCCACCAGCAGGGGCTCTACGCTCTCCTACGAGCAGTACTTC. This codes for CATSRGSTLSYEQYF. The full variable domain, rest sourced from reference TRBV15 and TRBJ2-7, is DAMVIQNPRYQVTQFGKPVTLSCSQTLNHNVMYWYQQKSSQAPKLLFHYYDKDFNNEADTPDNFQSRRPNTSFCFLDIRSPGLGDTAMYLCATSRGSTLSYEQYFGPGTRLTVT.

The chain links TRBV7-2 to TRBJ2-3; tentative D call: TRBD1 (6 bases). CDR1 and CDR2 (germline): SGHTA, FQGNSA. The germline V and J ends were trimmed by 5 bases and 4 bases, with 16 bases remaining between them. This CDR3 has 15 residues. CDR3 sequence: CASSPQQGNADTQYF. CDR3 in DNA: TGTGCCAGCAGCCCGCAACAGGGAAACGCAGATACGCAGTATTTT. Drawing the rest from reference TRBV7-2 and TRBJ2-3, the complete variable domain is GAGVSQSPSNKVTEKGKDVELRCDPISGHTALYWYRQSLGQGLEFLIYFQGNSAPDKSGLPSDRFSAERTGGSVSTLTIQRTQQEDSAVYLCASSPQQGNADTQYFGPGTRLTVL.

This clone was picked up one time. The chain uses TRBV7-2 and TRBJ2-7; TRBD1 aligns across 8 bases. The CDR3 covers 15 residues. With V trimmed by 1 base and J by 4 bases, 6 bases remained unmatched. Per the germline V gene, CDR1 is SGHTA and CDR2 is FQGNSA. CDR3 DNA sequence: TGTGCCAGCAGCTTAGGGGCAGGGGGCAGTTACGAGCAGTACTTC. Translated: CASSLGAGGSYEQYF.

The rearrangement links TRBV5-4 to TRBJ2-5; D is possibly TRBD2 (5 bases). Deletions cut 3 bases from V and 2 bases from J, with 11 bases between. The CDR3 has 14 amino acids. CDR1 is SGHNT, CDR2 YYREEE, per germline (reference sequence). CDR3 in amino acids: CASSSPGMQETQYF. The CDR3 nucleotides are TGTGCCAGCAGCTCTCCCGGGATGCAAGAGACCCAGTACTTC. Combining the CDR3 with reference TRBV5-4 and TRBJ2-5 gives the whole variable domain ETGVTQSPTHLIKTRGQQVTLRCSSQSGHNTVSWYQQALGQGPQFIFQYYREEENGRGNFPPRFSGLQFPNYSSELNVNALELDDSALYLCASSSPGMQETQYFGPGTRLLVL.

This chain uses TRBV11-2 with TRBJ1-1; 8 bases agree with TRBD1. The CDR3 loop spans 15 amino acids. Per germline, CDR1 SGHAT and CDR2 FQNNGV. After removal of 4 bases from V and 6 bases from J, the junction contained 10 bases not matched to a gene. CDR3 sequence (DNA): TGTGCCAGCAGCTCCTCGACAGGGGTACGCGCTGAAGCTTTCTTT. Its translation: CASSSSTGVRAEAFF.

The chain joins TRBV5-6 to TRBJ1-2, with 9 bases aligning to TRBD1. J gave up 7 bases and V 3 bases, and 7 bases lay outside the gene matches. The CDR3 runs 14 residues. Germline assignment: CDR1 SGHDT and CDR2 YYEEEE. The CDR3 region has the DNA TGTGCCAGCAGCTCCAGCCCGGACAGGGGTGGCTACACCTTC. Translated: CASSSSPDRGGYTF.

The V gene is TRBV19, the J gene TRBJ2-7, with TRBD1 matching over 7 bases. The CDR3 totals 13 residues. The germline V gene has CDR1 LNHDA and CDR2 SQIVND (reference sequence). Trimming took 5 bases from V and 3 from J; bases not matched to a gene: 4. CDR3 bases: TGTGCCAGTAGTTTGGGACAGAACTACGAGCAGTACTTC. This gives the protein CASSLGQNYEQYF.

This clone was counted a single time. This chain joins TRBV3-1 (or the pseudogene TRBV3-2) and TRBJ2-1, with 7 bases aligning to TRBD1. The junction had 8 bases not matched to a gene; V was cut back by 4 bases and J by 5 bases. Germline V gene lookup returns CDR1 LGHDT and CDR2 YNNKEL (reference sequence). The CDR3 has 15 residues. The chain's CDR3 is CASSPIRQGHNEQFF. The CDR3 DNA is TGTGCCAGCAGCCCGATCCGACAGGGCCACAATGAGCAGTTCTTC.